This passage covers 30 T cell receptor beta chains from one sample sequenced in a study of T-cell reconstitution after alpha-beta-depleted transplantation in children. TCRbeta library preparation incorporated unique molecular identifiers. TCRdb itself ran the PCR reads through MiXCR, one entry per CDR3 protein. The repertoire holds a few hundred thousand distinct CDR3 sequences, around 9.6% seen once, with 5.5% to 8% in the top ten. The sequences come from PBMCs from the stem cell graft donor, collected from the stem cell graft. The source of these receptors is a human donor who donated a stem cell graft to a child with acute lymphoblastic leukemia.

V is TRBV7-2 and J is TRBJ2-3, with 11 bases lining up with TRBD1. Germline lookup yields CDR1 SGHTA and CDR2 FQGNSA. The CDR3 consists of 16 residues. Trimming cost V 4 bases and J 4 bases; bases outside gene matches: 7. The CDR3 is CASSYTGTGGADTQYF. In DNA form, the CDR3 reads TGTGCCAGCAGCTATACCGGGACAGGGGGGGCAGATACGCAGTATTTT. Based on the CDR3 plus reference TRBV7-2 and TRBJ2-3, the full variable domain is GAGVSQSPSNKVTEKGKDVELRCDPISGHTALYWYRQSLGQGLEFLIYFQGNSAPDKSGLPSDRFSAERTGGSVSTLTIQRTQQEDSAVYLCASSYTGTGGADTQYFGPGTRLTVL.

J is TRBJ1-2 and V is TRBV2; no definite D call. The ends were cut back, 6 bases at V and 7 bases at J, with 6 bases in the middle. The CDR3 is 10 residues long. Germline loops: CDR1 SNHLY, CDR2 FYNNEI. CDR3 bases: TGTGCCAGCAGACAGAGTGGCTACACCTTC. Residues: CASRQSGYTF.

The V gene is TRBV6-1, the J gene TRBJ1-5; possible D gene TRBD1, 5 bases. V lost 8 bases to trimming and J lost 1 base, with 12 bases between them. From germline, CDR1 is MNHNS and CDR2 SASEGT. The CDR3 is 14 residues long. The CDR3 DNA follows: TGTGCCAGCGTGGCAGGGCCCAGCAATCAGCCCCAGCATTTT. Protein product: CASVAGPSNQPQHF.

This clonotype was detected a few times. This chain links TRBV10-3 with TRBJ2-5; D might be TRBD2 (5 bases). The V gene's germline CDR1 is ENHRY and CDR2 SYGVKD. The V gene lost 6 bases and the J gene lost 5 bases, with 13 bases spanning the gap. The length of the CDR3 is 13 residues. The DNA of the CDR3 is TGTGCCATCAGACGTCCTTCGGGGGAGACCCAGTACTTC. This codes for CAIRRPSGETQYF.

The rearrangement links TRBV12-3 or TRBV12-4 to TRBJ2-2; a weak D match, TRBD1 (6 bases). CDR3 length: 15 amino acids. V lost 3 bases and J lost 5, with 13 bases in between. The CDR3 bases are TGTGCCAGCAGTTTCGCAGGGGCGCCGACCGGGGAGCTGTTTTTT. Its protein product is CASSFAGAPTGELFF.

There are many counts of this clonotype. The chain uses TRBV5-1 and TRBJ1-4; D unresolved. Germline V CDR1 and CDR2: SGHRS, YFSETQ. The CDR3 length is 14 residues. Between the trimmed V and J ends, which lost 2 bases and 1 base, there was a span of 6 bases. DNA of the CDR3: TGCGCCAGCAGCTTTCAAGGAACTAATGAAAAACTGTTTTTT. It translates to CASSFQGTNEKLFF.

This clonotype was picked up a small number of times. The CDR3 DNA is TGTGCCAGCAGTTCGGCCGGGACACCCTACGAGCAGTACTTC. This encodes CASSSAGTPYEQYF. The rearrangement joins TRBV6-5 to TRBJ2-7, with TRBD1 as a possible D gene (6 bases). V was trimmed by 4 bases and J by 2 bases, leaving 12 bases between them. Germline CDR1 and CDR2: MNHEY and SVGAGI. There are 14 residues in the CDR3.

This sequence joins TRBV5-4 and TRBJ1-4; possibly TRBD1 for D (5 bases). The germline V and J ends were trimmed by 0 bases and 8 bases, with 8 bases remaining between them. The CDR3 extends over 13 amino acids. Germline V CDR1 and CDR2: SGHNT, YYREEE (reference sequence). In nucleotides, the CDR3 is TGTGCCAGCAGCTTGGAACGACAGGAAAAACTGTTTTTT. Translating gives CASSLERQEKLFF. Drawing the rest from reference TRBV5-4 and TRBJ1-4, the complete variable domain is ETGVTQSPTHLIKTRGQQVTLRCSSQSGHNTVSWYQQALGQGPQFIFQYYREEENGRGNFPPRFSGLQFPNYSSELNVNALELDDSALYLCASSLERQEKLFFGSGTQLSVL.

This clonotype was counted at least ten times. The chain uses TRBV29-1 and TRBJ2-1; the match to TRBD2 covers 11 bases. The CDR3 length is 15 residues. Unmatched junction bases numbered 8, after V lost 1 base and J lost 9 bases. The germline CDR1 and CDR2 sequences are SQVTM and ANQGSEA. The CDR3 DNA reads as TGCAGCGTTGAAGTTAGCGGGGGGGCACGTGGTGAGCAGTTCTTC. It yields the protein CSVEVSGGARGEQFF.

The chain couples TRBV12-3 or TRBV12-4 to TRBJ1-6, with 7 bases aligning to TRBD1. The junction had 8 bases not matched to a gene; V was cut back by 6 bases and J by 6 bases. The CDR3 length is 15 residues. The CDR3 DNA reads TGTGCCAGCAGCCCAGGGACAGCGAGTAATTCACCCCTCCACTTT. Its protein is CASSPGTASNSPLHF.

There are a few counts of this clonotype. The chain combines TRBV10-3 with TRBJ2-1; 7 positions match TRBD1. Germline V gene data show CDR1 as ENHRY and CDR2 as SYGVKD. The CDR3 consists of 18 residues. With 2 bases clipped from V and 0 bases from J, the junction kept 10 bases outside the gene matches. CDR3 nucleotide sequence: TGTGCCATCAGTGAGAAAGGCGGACAGGTCTTCTCCTACAATGAGCAGTTCTTC. Translating it yields CAISEKGGQVFSYNEQFF.

This clonotype was found a few times. The chain employs TRBV6-1 and TRBJ1-1; 8 nucleotides agree with TRBD1. With 6 bases clipped from V and 4 bases from J, the junction kept 13 bases outside the gene matches. The CDR3 covers 16 residues. In germline, CDR1 is MNHNS, CDR2 SASEGT. CDR3 amino acids: CASRHTGQGGGTEAFF. In nucleotides, the CDR3 is TGTGCCAGCAGACACACCGGACAGGGTGGCGGCACTGAAGCTTTCTTT.

A few counts support this clonotype. The V gene is TRBV20-1, the J gene TRBJ2-5; D gene ambiguous. V lost 3 bases and J lost 2, with 7 bases in between. The CDR3 extends over 12 amino acids. Germline-derived CDR1 and CDR2 are DFQATT and SNEGSKA (reference sequence). CDR3 region: CSASKVQETQYF. As DNA, the CDR3 is TGCAGTGCTAGTAAAGTTCAAGAGACCCAGTACTTC.

This clonotype was seen repeatedly, ten times or more. J is TRBJ1-1 and V is TRBV5-1, with D maybe TRBD1 (5 bases). The CDR3 runs to 14 residues. The V gene's germline CDR1 is SGHRS and CDR2 YFSETQ. V was trimmed by 6 bases and J by 1 base, leaving 13 bases between them. CDR3 in DNA: TGCGCCAGCAACGTAGGGGAGGCGAACACTGAAGCTTTCTTT. Protein sequence: CASNVGEANTEAFF.

This clonotype was recorded many times. The chain carries TRBV20-1 and TRBJ2-7; 7 bases line up with TRBD2. The CDR3 is 13 amino acids. In germline, CDR1 is DFQATT, CDR2 SNEGSKA (reference sequence). J was trimmed by 5 bases and V by 3 bases; bases with no gene match: 7. The CDR3 nucleotides are TGCAGTGCTAGCCTAATACTAGCGAACGAGCAGTACTTC. It is translated as CSASLILANEQYF.

This clonotype appeared many times. The V call is TRBV7-2, the J call TRBJ2-5; D might be TRBD2 (7 bases). Germline V gene data show CDR1 as SGHTA and CDR2 as FQGNSA. Trimming shortened V by 4 bases and J by 6 bases, and 24 bases separated the two germline ends. The CDR3 covers 17 residues. CDR3 coding DNA: TGTGCCAGCAGCTCCCAGGGTGGGGGGGGGCCCATGAAGACCCAGTACTTC. Protein sequence: CASSSQGGGGPMKTQYF.

This clonotype was recorded many times. V gene TRBV6-2 or TRBV6-3 combines with J gene TRBJ2-7; D not resolved. V lost 4 bases, J lost 0 bases, and 13 bases lay in between. There are 15 residues in the CDR3. Germline V gives CDR1 MNHEY, CDR2 SVGEGT. The DNA of the CDR3 is TGTGCCAGCAGTTGGGTTGACAAGAGCTCCTACGAGCAGTACTTC. This gives the protein CASSWVDKSSYEQYF.

In this sample, this clonotype turned up many times. This chain uses TRBV7-2 with TRBJ1-6; the D is unclear. The germline CDR1 and CDR2 sequences are SGHTA and FQGNSA. The length of the CDR3 is 14 residues. V lost 3 bases and J lost 10, with 13 bases in between. The chain's CDR3 is CASSFTVQASPLHF. The CDR3 DNA reads TGTGCCAGCAGCTTCACAGTCCAGGCGTCACCCCTCCACTTT.

The genes are TRBV7-9 and TRBJ2-5; D is tentatively TRBD1 or TRBD2 (6 bases each). Per germline, CDR1 SEHNR and CDR2 FQNEAQ (reference sequence). V was cut by 5 bases and J by 5 bases, with 18 bases left in between. The CDR3 extends over 15 amino acids. The CDR3 loop reads CASSLRSTGGETQYF. The CDR3 nucleotides are TGTGCCAGCAGCCTCCGCTCGACAGGAGGGGAGACCCAGTACTTC.

The table lists this clonotype with a few counts. The chain combines TRBV7-2 with TRBJ1-1; D gene uncertain. V dropped 4 bases and J dropped 5 bases, with 11 bases sitting between them. This CDR3 spans 13 amino acids. Germline lookup yields CDR1 SGHTA and CDR2 FQGNSA. CDR3 protein: CASSSGPRTEAFF. The DNA of the CDR3 is TGTGCCAGCAGCTCGGGTCCCAGGACTGAAGCTTTCTTT.

This clonotype was observed at least ten times. This rearrangement joins TRBV11-2 to TRBJ2-1; the D is unclear. V gave up 0 bases and J gave up 0 bases, with 6 bases separating them. The CDR3 contains 15 residues. Germline loops: CDR1 SGHAT, CDR2 FQNNGV. CDR3 sequence reads: CASSLDQSSYNEQFF. The CDR3 bases are TGTGCCAGCAGCTTAGATCAGAGCTCCTACAATGAGCAGTTCTTC.

This clonotype was found many times. This chain links TRBV7-6 with TRBJ2-3; 13 nucleotides match TRBD2. The CDR3 runs to 19 residues. V trimming: 6 bases; J trimming: 2 bases; junction bases outside the gene matches: 14. Germline V gives CDR1 SGHVS, CDR2 FNYEAQ. The CDR3 coding sequence is TGTGCCAGCAGAAGACTAGCGGGGGGCCTACCAGGACTCACAGATACGCAGTATTTT. This gives the protein CASRRLAGGLPGLTDTQYF.

This clonotype occurred a few times. This chain connects TRBV6-5 to TRBJ2-2, with D hard to call. Trimming removed 0 bases at V and 2 bases at J, with 13 bases between. The length of the CDR3 is 17 residues. Germline-derived CDR1 and CDR2 are MNHEY and SVGAGI. The CDR3 protein is CASSYSLETLNTGELFF. In DNA, the CDR3 is TGTGCCAGCAGTTACTCTCTCGAGACACTCAACACCGGGGAGCTGTTTTTT.

This rearrangement joins TRBV19 to TRBJ2-1; 15 nucleotides match TRBD2. Trimming removed 4 bases from V and 2 bases from J; junction bases left unmatched: 6. The CDR3 runs 18 residues. Germline V lookup: CDR1 LNHDA, CDR2 SQIVND (reference sequence). In nucleotides, the CDR3 is TGTGCCAGTAGTACCGGGACTAGCGGGGGGAAAGCCTACAATGAGCAGTTCTTC. This sequence encodes CASSTGTSGGKAYNEQFF.

This clonotype has ten or more counts. The rearrangement uses TRBV20-1 and TRBJ2-2; TRBD2 matches at 13 bases. The CDR3 runs to 18 residues. Trimming removed 5 bases from V and 3 bases from J; junction bases left unmatched: 12. CDR1 is DFQATT, CDR2 SNEGSKA, per germline (reference sequence). In DNA, the CDR3 is TGCAGTGCTCCCGGGACTAGCGGGGAGCCGGGGGACACCGGGGAGCTGTTTTTT. As protein: CSAPGTSGEPGDTGELFF.

This clonotype was picked up a small number of times. The genes are TRBV7-2 and TRBJ1-1; weak D call: TRBD1 (6 bases). From germline, CDR1 is SGHTA and CDR2 FQGNSA. Trimming removed 10 bases at V and 0 bases at J, with 15 bases between. CDR3 size: 14 residues. The CDR3 DNA reads TGTGCCACCCAGGGAGGGGGTTTGAACACTGAAGCTTTCTTT. Translated, it gives CATQGGGLNTEAFF.

This clonotype was seen ten or more times. The chain is built from TRBV7-2 and TRBJ2-5; a possible D gene is TRBD1 (6 bases). The CDR3 has 14 amino acids. Germline V gene lookup returns CDR1 SGHTA and CDR2 FQGNSA. With 7 bases removed from V and 2 bases from J, the gap between germline ends came to 14 bases. CDR3 nucleotides: TGTGCCAGCAACCCACAGGGCCGGCAAGAGACCCAGTACTTC. Translating it yields CASNPQGRQETQYF.

The chain couples TRBV12-3 or TRBV12-4 to TRBJ2-4, with 9 positions matching TRBD1. This CDR3 has 14 residues. With 1 base clipped from V and 5 bases from J, the junction kept 0 bases outside the gene matches. DNA of the CDR3: TGTGCCAGCAGTTTAGGGACAGGGGAAAACATTCAGTACTTC. Amino acids: CASSLGTGENIQYF.

This clonotype was observed a few times. This likely comes from a read error, as the CDR3 has no conserved phenylalanine or tryptophan at its end. The chain joins TRBV7-2 to TRBJ1-1; D gene unclear. Trimming took 1 base from V and 8 from J, leaving 14 bases between them. Germline V gives CDR1 SGHTA, CDR2 FQGNSA. The CDR3 length is 14 residues. The CDR3 here is CASSLDGAVPEAFL. For the CDR3, the DNA is TGTGCCAGCAGCTTAGACGGAGCGGTCCCAGAAGCTTTCCTT.

The chain recombines TRBV5-1 with TRBJ2-5, with TRBD1 matching 7 bases. CDR1 is SGHRS, CDR2 YFSETQ, per germline. Trimming cost V 3 bases and J 3 bases; bases outside gene matches: 5. The CDR3 sequence is 14 residues long. CDR3 region: CASSSGTAEETQYF. DNA for the CDR3: TGCGCCAGCAGCTCCGGGACAGCCGAAGAGACCCAGTACTTC.